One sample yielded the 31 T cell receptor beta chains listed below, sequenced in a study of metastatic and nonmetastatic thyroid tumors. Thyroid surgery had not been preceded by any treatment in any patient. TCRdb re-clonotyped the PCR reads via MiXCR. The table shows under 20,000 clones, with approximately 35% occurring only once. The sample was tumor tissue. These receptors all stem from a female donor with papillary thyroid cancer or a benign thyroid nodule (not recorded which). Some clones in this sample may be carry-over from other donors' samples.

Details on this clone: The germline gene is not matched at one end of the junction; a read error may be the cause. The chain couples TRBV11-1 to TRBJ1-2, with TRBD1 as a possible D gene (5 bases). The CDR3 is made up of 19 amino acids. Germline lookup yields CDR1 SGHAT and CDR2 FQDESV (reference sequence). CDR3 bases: TGTGCCAACAGCTACGGTGGGCAACGGGGCCACCTTACAGACTATGGCTACACCTTC. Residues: CANSYGGQRGHLTDYGYTF.

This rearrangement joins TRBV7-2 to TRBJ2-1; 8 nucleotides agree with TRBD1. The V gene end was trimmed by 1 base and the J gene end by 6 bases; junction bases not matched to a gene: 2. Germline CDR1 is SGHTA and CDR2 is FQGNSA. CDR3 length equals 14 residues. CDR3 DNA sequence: TGTGCCAGCAGCTTAGGGACAGGGTCCAATGAGCAGTTCTTC. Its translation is CASSLGTGSNEQFF.

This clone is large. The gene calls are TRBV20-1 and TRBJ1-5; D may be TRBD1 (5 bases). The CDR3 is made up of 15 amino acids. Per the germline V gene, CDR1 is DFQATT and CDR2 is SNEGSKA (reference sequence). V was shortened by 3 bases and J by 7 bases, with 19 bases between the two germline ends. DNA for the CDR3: TGCAGTGCTAGTCCCCGATCAGGGTTTGGGCAGCCCCAGCATTTT. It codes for CSASPRSGFGQPQHF.

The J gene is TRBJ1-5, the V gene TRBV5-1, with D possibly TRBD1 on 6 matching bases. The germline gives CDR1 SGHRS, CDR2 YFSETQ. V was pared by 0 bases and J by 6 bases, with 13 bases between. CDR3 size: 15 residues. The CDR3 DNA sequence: TGCGCCAGCAGCTTGGACACAGGGATAGGTCAGCCCCAGCATTTT. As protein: CASSLDTGIGQPQHF.

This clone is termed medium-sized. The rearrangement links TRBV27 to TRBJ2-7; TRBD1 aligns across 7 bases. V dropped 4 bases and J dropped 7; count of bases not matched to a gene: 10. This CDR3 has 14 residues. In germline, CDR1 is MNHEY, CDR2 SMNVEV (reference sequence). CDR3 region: CASSSLDRVGEQYF. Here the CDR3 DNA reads TGTGCCAGCAGTTCCCTCGACAGGGTTGGGGAGCAGTACTTC.

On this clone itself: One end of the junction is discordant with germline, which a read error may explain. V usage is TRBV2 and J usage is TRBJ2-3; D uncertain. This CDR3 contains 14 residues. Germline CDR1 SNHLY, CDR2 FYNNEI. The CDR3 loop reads CDSSEAGPCPTQYF. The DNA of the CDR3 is TGTGACAGCAGTGAAGCCGGACCATGTCCTACGCAGTATTTT. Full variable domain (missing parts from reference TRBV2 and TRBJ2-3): EPEVTQTPSHQVTQMGQEVILRCVPISNHLYFYWYRQILGQKVEFLVSFYNNEISEKSEIFDDQFSVERPDGSNFTLKIRSTKLEDSAMYFCDSSEAGPCPTQYFGPGTRLTVL.

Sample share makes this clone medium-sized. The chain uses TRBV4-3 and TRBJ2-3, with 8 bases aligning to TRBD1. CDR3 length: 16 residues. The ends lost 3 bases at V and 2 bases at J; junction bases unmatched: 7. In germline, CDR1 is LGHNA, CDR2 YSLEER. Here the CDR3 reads CASSHADRGYTDTQYF. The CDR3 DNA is TGCGCCAGCAGCCACGCAGACAGGGGCTACACAGATACGCAGTATTTT.

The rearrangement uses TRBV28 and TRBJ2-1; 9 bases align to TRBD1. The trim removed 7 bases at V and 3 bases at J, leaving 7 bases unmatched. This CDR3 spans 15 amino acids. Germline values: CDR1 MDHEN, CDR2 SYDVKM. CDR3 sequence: CASKTGTGNYNEQFF. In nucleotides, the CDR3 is TGTGCCAGCAAAACCGGGACAGGGAACTACAATGAGCAGTTCTTC.

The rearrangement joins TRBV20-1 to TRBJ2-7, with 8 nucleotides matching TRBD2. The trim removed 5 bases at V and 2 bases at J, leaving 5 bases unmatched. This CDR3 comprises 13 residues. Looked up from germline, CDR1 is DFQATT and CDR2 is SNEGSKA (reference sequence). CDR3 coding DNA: TGCAGTGCTCATAATAGCGGGACCTACGAGCAGTACTTC. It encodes CSAHNSGTYEQYF.

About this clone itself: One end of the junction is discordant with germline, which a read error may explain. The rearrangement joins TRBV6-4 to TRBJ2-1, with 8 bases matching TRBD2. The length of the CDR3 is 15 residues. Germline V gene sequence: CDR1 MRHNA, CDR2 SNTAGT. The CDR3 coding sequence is TGTGCCAGTAACGGCGGGGGGCCCACCTACAACGAGCAGTTCTTC. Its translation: CASNGGGPTYNEQFF.

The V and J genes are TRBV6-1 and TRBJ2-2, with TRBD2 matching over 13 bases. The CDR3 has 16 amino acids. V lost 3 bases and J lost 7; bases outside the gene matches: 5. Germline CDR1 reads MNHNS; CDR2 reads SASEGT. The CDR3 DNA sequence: TGTGCCAGCAGTGATGGACTAGCGGGAGAAAGCGGGGAGCTGTTTTTT. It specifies CASSDGLAGESGELFF.

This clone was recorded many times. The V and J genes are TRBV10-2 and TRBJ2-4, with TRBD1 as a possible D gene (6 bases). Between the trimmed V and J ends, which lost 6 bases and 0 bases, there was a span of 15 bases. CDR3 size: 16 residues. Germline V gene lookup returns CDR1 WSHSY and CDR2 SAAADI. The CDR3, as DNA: TGCGCCAGCAGCGACGGGACATTACTAGCCAAAAACATTCAGTACTTC. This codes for CASSDGTLLAKNIQYF.

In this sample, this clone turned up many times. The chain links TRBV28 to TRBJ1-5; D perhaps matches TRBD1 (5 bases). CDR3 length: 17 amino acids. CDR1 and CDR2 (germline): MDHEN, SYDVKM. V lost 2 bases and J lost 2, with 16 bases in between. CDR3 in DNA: TGTGCCAGCAGTTTAGAGGAGCGGGACTTTGGCAATCAGCCCCAGCATTTT. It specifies CASSLEERDFGNQPQHF. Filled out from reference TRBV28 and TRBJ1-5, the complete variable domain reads DVKVTQSSRYLVKRTGEKVFLECVQDMDHENMFWYRQDPGLGLRLIYFSYDVKMKEKGDIPEGYSVSREKKERFSLILESASTNQTSMYLCASSLEERDFGNQPQHFGDGTRLSIL.

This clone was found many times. The CDR3 DNA follows: TGTGCCATCAGTGGGTGGACTAGCGGGAGAAGGTTTTCCTACAATGAGCAGTTCTTC. Amino acid sequence: CAISGWTSGRRFSYNEQFF. The genes are TRBV10-3 and TRBJ2-1, with TRBD2 identical over 13 bases. Trimming took 4 bases from V and 1 from J; bases not matched to a gene: 10. The CDR3 extends over 19 amino acids. CDR1 is ENHRY and CDR2 is SYGVKD in the germline V gene.

The CDR3 sequence: CASSAPPVEQYF. In DNA, the CDR3 is TGTGCCAGCAGCGCCCCCCCTGTCGAGCAGTACTTC. The rearrangement uses TRBV9 and TRBJ2-7; D gene ambiguous. CDR1 and CDR2 from the germline V gene are SGDLS and YYNGEE. The CDR3 runs to 12 residues. Trimming pared 3 bases from V and 6 bases from J, leaving 10 bases between.

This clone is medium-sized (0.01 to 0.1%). The DNA for the CDR3 is TGTGCCAGCACGACTAGCGGGAGGCCGAGCTCCTACAATGAGCAGTTCTTC. It encodes CASTTSGRPSSYNEQFF. The chain employs TRBV28 and TRBJ2-1, with 13 positions matching TRBD2. CDR3 length equals 17 residues. V shed 7 bases, J shed 0 bases, and the junction held 6 bases outside the gene matches. The germline CDR1 and CDR2 sequences are MDHEN and SYDVKM.

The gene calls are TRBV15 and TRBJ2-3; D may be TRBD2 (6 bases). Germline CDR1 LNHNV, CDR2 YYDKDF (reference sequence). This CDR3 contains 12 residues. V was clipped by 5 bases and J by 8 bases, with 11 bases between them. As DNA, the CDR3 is TGTGCCACCAGCGTCAGGAGGGGTACGCAGTATTTT. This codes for CATSVRRGTQYF.

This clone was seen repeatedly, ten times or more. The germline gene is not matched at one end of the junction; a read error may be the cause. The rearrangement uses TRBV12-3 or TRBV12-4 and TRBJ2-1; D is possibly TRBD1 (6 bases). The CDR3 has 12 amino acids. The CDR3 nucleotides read TGTGCCGGCAGGACAGCCGGCGATGAGCAGTTCTTC. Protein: CAGRTAGDEQFF.

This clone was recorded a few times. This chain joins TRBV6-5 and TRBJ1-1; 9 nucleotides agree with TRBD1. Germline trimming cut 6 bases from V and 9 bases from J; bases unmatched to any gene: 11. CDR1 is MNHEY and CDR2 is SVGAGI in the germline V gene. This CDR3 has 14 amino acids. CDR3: CASSYGQGTGQAFF. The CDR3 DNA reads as TGTGCCAGCAGCTACGGACAGGGGACAGGACAAGCTTTCTTT.

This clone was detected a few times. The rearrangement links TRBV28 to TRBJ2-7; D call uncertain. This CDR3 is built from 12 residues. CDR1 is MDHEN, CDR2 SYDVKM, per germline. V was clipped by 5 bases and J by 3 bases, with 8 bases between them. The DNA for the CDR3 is TGTGCCAGCAGTCCAAACGACTACGAGCAGTACTTC. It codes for CASSPNDYEQYF.

DNA for the CDR3: TGTGCCAGCAGTTTACTCGCATCGCTGGCTAGCGGCCCCGGGGAGCTGTTTTTT. This encodes CASSLLASLASGPGELFF. V is TRBV12-3 or TRBV12-4 and J is TRBJ2-2, with 7 bases identical to TRBD2. The CDR3 is 18 residues long. J gave up 6 bases and V 2 bases, and 15 bases lay outside the gene matches.

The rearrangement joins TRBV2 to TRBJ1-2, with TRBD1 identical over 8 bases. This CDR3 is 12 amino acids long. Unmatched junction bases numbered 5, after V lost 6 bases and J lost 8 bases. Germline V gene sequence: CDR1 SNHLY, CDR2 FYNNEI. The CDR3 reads CASSMDREGYTF. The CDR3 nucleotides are TGTGCCAGCAGCATGGACAGGGAAGGCTACACCTTC.

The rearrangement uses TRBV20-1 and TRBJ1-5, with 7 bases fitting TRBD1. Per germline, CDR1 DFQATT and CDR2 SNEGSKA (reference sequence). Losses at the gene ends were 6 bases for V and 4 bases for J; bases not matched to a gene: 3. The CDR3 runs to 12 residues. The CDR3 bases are TGCAGTGCCAGACAGGGTAATCAGCCCCAGCATTTT. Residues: CSARQGNQPQHF.

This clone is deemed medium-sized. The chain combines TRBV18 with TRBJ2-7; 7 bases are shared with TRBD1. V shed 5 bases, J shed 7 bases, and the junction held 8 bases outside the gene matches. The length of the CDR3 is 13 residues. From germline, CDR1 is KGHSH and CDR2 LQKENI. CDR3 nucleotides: TGTGCCAGCTCAACCGGGACAGCCGGAGAGCAGTACTTC. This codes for CASSTGTAGEQYF. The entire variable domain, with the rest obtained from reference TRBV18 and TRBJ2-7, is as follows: NAGVMQNPRHLVRRRGQEARLRCSPMKGHSHVYWYRQLPEEGLKFMVYLQKENIIDESGMPKERFSAEFPKEGPSILRIQQVVRGDSAAYFCASSTGTAGEQYFGPGTRLTVT.

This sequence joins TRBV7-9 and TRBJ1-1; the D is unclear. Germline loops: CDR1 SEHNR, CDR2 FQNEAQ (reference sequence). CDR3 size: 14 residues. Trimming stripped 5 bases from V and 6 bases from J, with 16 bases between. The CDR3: CASSPASINPEAFF. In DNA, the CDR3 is TGTGCCAGCAGCCCGGCATCGATTAATCCTGAAGCTTTCTTT.

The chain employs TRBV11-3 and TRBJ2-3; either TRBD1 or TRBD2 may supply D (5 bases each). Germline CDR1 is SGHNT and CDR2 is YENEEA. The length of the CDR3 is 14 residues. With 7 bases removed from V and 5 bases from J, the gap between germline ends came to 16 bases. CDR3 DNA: TGTGCCAGCATTTCTACGGGGCATAAAGATACGCAGTATTTT. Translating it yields CASISTGHKDTQYF. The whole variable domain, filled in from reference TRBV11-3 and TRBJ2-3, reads EAGVVQSPRYKIIEKKQPVAFWCNPISGHNTLYWYLQNLGQGPELLIRYENEEAVDDSQLPKDRFSAERLKGVDSTLKIQPAELGDSAVYLCASISTGHKDTQYFGPGTRLTVL.

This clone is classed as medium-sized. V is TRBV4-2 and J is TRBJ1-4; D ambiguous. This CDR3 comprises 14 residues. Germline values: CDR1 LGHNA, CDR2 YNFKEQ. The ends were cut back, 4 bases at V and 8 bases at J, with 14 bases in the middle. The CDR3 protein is CASSPDIEGEKLFF. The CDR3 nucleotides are TGTGCCAGCAGCCCAGACATTGAGGGAGAAAAACTGTTTTTT.

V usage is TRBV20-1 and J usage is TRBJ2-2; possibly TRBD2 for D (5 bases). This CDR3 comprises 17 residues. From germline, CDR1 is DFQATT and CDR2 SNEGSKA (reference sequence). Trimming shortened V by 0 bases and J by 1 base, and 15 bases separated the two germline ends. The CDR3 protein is CSARERSGSVNTGELFF. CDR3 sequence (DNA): TGCAGTGCTAGAGAACGGTCTGGTAGCGTGAACACCGGGGAGCTGTTTTTT.

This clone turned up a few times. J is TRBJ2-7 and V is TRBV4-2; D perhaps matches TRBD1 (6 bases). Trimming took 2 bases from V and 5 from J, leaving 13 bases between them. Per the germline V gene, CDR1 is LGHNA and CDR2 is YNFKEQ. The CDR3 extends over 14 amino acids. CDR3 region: CASSQQGLRDEQYF. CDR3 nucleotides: TGTGCCAGCAGCCAACAGGGGCTTCGGGACGAGCAGTACTTC.

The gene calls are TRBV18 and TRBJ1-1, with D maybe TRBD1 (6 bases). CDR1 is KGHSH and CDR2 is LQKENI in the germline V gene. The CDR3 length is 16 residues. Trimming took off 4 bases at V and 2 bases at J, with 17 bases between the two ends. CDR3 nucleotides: TGTGCCAGCTCACAAAGGGGGAAAGGGTCAAACACTGAAGCTTTCTTT. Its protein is CASSQRGKGSNTEAFF.

The CDR3 DNA follows: TGTGCCAGCAGTACCCCCAATGGCCACTACGAGCAGTACTTC. Residues: CASSTPNGHYEQYF. The rearrangement links TRBV6-2 or TRBV6-3 to TRBJ2-7, with D uncertain. Between the trimmed V and J ends, which lost 5 bases and 3 bases, there was a span of 14 bases. Per the germline V gene, CDR1 is MNHEY and CDR2 is SVGEGT. The CDR3 is 14 residues long.